This T cell receptor (beta chain) stems from a study of monozygotic twins with inflammatory bowel disease (dated by TCRdb to between 2019 and 2020). Broadly, across the study: The full study comprised about 28 monozygotic twin pairs: nine German pairs (four IBD-concordant, five IBD-discordant) and 19 IBD-discordant Danish pairs. The search for disease-associated traits relied mainly on comparing, within discordant pairs, IBD patients with their genetically identical healthy co-twins. Each individual had, on average, about 151 000 unique TCRalpha sequences and 181 000 unique TCRbeta sequences available for analysis.

From each donor, a 2.5 ml peripheral blood sample was drawn into PAXgene tubes and stored at -80 degrees C. Without T cell sorting, total RNA was isolated from whole blood using the PAXgene blood miRNA kit on an automated QIAcube. Peripheral blood from monozygotic twin pairs, either concordant or discordant for inflammatory bowel disease, underwent deep TCRalpha and TCRbeta repertoire profiling that used unique molecular barcoding. Smoking habits were recorded for all twin pairs, and each individual was classified as a current, former or never smoker. The library was produced with 5' RACE. For each TCR library, approximately 3,700 ng of total RNA was used. cDNA was synthesized with SMARTScribe reverse transcriptase in eight separate reactions per sample. During cDNA synthesis, template switching was used to introduce unique molecular identifiers that contained a 6-nucleotide sample barcode. Two nested PCRs of roughly 15 and 9 cycles amplified the TCRalpha and TCRbeta cDNA, and bead purification followed each PCR. Before amplification, the cDNA was both treated with uracil DNA-glycosylase and purified with the QIAquick PCR purification kit. The second PCR was the step at which Illumina TruSeq-compatible adapters and sample-specific barcodes were added. Library quality and concentration were assessed using TapeStation and Qubit, and 4.5 to 6.5 ng of each library was pooled. Sequencing of the pooled libraries was done on an Illumina HiSeq2500 single-index Rapid Run using custom sequencing primers and 2 x 100 bp reads. The study's processing was this. MiGEC version 1.2.6 was used for UMI-based consensus assembly, which corrected PCR and sequencing errors. V(D)J alignment, clonotype assembly and CDR3 extraction were performed with MiXCR version 2.1.1. To normalise gene usage, clonotype sharing and MAIT/NKT TCR abundance, the analysis used the top 1000, 10 000 and 20 000 clonotypes per sample. After downsampling to 27 000 UMIs, diversity was calculated as the inverse Simpson index using the vegan R package. Paired Mann-Whitney U tests on discordant twin pairs were used, with Benjamini-Hochberg multiple-testing correction. TCRdb reprocessed the reads into one record per CDR3 protein sequence, lacking DNA. These V and J calls originate from TCRdb's pipeline instead of the authors' own analysis. This sample's table has entries for more than 120,000 distinct CDR3 sequences. The ten most abundant clones make up 2.4% of the sample.

The full study reports these points: The analysis was unable to tell apart different T cell subtypes. Measured by the inverse Simpson index, TCRbeta repertoire diversity was lower in IBD patients than in their healthy co-twins. Repertoire similarity did not differ between concordant and discordant twins, which could be due to limited statistical power. The results gave no support for a single strong signal or clonotype linked to IBD. Differing immunosuppressive treatments among patients may have added background noise and inter-individual variability to the repertoires. Compared with healthy twins, IBD patients shared fewer clonotypes with other individuals, and the difference was most pronounced in patients with signs of disease activity.

A word on this clonotype: Its antigen is currently not known.

Taken from cysteine to phenylalanine, the CDR3 has 14 residues. DNA is not recorded here. From the germline V gene (reference sequence), CDR1 is SGHAT and CDR2 is FQDESV. The receptor comes from a human donor with ulcerative colitis or Crohn's disease, or a healthy co-twin of an affected twin (not recorded which). The sequenced material came from blood. In this chain, TRBV11-1 is recombined with TRBJ2-1. The CDR3 reads CASSILVNGNEQFF.